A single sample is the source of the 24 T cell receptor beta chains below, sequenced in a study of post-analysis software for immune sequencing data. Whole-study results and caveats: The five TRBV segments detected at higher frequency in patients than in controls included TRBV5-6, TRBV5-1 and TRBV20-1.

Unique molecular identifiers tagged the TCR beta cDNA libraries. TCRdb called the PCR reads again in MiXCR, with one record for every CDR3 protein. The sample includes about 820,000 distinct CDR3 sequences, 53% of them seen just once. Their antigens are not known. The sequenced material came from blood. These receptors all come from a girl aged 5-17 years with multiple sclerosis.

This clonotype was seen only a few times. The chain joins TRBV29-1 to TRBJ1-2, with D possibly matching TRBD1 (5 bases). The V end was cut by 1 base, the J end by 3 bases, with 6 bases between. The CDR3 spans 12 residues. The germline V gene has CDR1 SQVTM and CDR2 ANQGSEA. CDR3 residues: CSVEGGDYGYTF. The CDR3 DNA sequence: TGCAGCGTTGAAGGGGGCGACTATGGCTACACCTTC.

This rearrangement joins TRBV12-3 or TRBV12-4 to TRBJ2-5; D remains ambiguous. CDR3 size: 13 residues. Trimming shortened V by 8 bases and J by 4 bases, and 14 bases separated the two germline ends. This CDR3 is CASGDHPPETQYF. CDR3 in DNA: TGTGCCAGCGGCGACCACCCGCCAGAGACCCAGTACTTC.

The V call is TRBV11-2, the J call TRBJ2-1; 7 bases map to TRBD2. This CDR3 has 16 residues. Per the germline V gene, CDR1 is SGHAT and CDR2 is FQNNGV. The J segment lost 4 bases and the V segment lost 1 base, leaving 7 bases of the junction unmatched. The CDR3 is CASSLASAGRYNEQFF. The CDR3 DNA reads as TGTGCCAGCAGCTTAGCGTCAGCGGGGAGGTACAATGAGCAGTTCTTC.

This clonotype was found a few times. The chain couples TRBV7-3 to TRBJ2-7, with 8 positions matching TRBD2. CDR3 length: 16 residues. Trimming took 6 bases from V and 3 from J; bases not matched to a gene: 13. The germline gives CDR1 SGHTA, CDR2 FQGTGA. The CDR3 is CASSLGKPGLGYEQYF. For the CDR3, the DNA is TGTGCCAGCAGTTTAGGCAAACCGGGACTAGGCTACGAGCAGTACTTC.

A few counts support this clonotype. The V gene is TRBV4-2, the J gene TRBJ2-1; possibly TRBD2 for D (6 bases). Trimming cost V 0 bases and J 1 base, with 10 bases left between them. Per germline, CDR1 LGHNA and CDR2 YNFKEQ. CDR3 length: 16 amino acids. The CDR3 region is CASSQDGGGSYNEQFF. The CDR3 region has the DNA TGTGCCAGCAGCCAAGATGGGGGAGGATCCTACAATGAGCAGTTCTTC.

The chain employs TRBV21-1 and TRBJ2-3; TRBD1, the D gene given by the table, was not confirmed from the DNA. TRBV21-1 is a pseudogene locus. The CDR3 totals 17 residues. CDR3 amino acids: CASSKFVPSPSTDTQYF. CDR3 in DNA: TGTGCCAGCAGCAAATTCGTCCCCAGTCCTAGCACAGATACGCAGTATTTT.

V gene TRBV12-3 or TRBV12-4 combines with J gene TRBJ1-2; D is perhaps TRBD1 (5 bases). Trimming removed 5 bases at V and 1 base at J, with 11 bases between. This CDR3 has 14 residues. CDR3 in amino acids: CASSLGPVNYGYTF. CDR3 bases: TGTGCCAGCAGTCTGGGACCGGTTAACTATGGCTACACCTTC.

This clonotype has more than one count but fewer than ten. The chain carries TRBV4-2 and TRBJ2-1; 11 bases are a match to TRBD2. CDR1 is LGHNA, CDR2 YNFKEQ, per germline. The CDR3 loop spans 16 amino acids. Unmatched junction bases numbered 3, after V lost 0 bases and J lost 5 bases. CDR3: CASSQDGTSGHNEQFF. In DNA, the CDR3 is TGTGCCAGCAGCCAAGATGGGACTAGCGGTCACAATGAGCAGTTCTTC.

For the CDR3, the DNA is TGTGCCAGTAGTTCCCCACCCGACAAGGCCTCCTACAATGAGCAGTTCTTC. Protein sequence: CASSSPPDKASYNEQFF. V is TRBV19 and J is TRBJ2-1, with unresolved D. From germline, CDR1 is LNHDA and CDR2 SQIVND (reference sequence). CDR3 size: 17 residues. V lost 5 bases and J 0 bases, leaving 17 bases between the germline ends.

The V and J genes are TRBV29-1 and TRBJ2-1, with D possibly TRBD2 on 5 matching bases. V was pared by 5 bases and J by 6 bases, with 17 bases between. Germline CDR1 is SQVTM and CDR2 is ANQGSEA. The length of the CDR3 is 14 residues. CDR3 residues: CSVSGRNHFNEQFF. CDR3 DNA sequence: TGCAGCGTTTCTGGGAGAAACCATTTCAATGAGCAGTTCTTC.

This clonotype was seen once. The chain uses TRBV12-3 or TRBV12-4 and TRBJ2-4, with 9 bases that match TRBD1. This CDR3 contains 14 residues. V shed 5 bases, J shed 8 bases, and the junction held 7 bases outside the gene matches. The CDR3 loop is CASSITGGEDIQYF. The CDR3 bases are TGTGCCAGCAGTATCACAGGGGGCGAGGACATTCAGTACTTC.

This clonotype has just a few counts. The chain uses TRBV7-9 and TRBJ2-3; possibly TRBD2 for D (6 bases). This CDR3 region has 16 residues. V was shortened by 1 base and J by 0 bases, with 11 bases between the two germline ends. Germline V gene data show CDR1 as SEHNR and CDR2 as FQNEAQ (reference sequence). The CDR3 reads CASSLVTGTSTDTQYF. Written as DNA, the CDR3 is TGTGCCAGCAGCTTAGTCACCGGGACTAGCACAGATACGCAGTATTTT.

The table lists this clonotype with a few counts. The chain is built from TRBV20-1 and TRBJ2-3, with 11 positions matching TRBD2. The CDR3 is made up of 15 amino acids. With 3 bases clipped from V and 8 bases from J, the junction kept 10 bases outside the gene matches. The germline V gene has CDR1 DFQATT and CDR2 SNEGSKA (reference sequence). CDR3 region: CSASISASGGSTQYF. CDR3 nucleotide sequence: TGCAGTGCTAGTATTTCGGCTAGCGGGGGGAGTACGCAGTATTTT.

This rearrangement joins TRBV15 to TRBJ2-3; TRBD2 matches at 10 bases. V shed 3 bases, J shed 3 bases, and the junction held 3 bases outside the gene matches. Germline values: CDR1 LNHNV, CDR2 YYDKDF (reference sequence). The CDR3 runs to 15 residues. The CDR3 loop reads CATSSKRGGTDTQYF. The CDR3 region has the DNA TGTGCCACCAGCAGTAAGCGGGGGGGAACAGATACGCAGTATTTT.

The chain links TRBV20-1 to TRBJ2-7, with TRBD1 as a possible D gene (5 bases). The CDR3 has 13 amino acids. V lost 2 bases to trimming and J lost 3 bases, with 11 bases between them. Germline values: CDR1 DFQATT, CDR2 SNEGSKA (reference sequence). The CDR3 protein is CSARQGSFYEQYF. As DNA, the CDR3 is TGCAGTGCTAGACAGGGATCGTTCTACGAGCAGTACTTC.

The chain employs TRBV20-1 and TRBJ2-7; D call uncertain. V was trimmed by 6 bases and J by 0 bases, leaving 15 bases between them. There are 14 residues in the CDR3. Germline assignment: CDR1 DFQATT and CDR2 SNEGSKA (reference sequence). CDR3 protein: CSALLTTTSYEQYF. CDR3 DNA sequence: TGCAGTGCCCTATTGACCACGACCTCCTACGAGCAGTACTTC.

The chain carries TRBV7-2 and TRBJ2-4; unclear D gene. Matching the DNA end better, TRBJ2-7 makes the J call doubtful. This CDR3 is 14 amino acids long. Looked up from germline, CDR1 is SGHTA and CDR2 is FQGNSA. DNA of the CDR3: TGTGCCAGCAGCTGGGCAGGCCATGCCTACGAGCAGTACTTC. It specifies CASSWAGHAYEQYF.

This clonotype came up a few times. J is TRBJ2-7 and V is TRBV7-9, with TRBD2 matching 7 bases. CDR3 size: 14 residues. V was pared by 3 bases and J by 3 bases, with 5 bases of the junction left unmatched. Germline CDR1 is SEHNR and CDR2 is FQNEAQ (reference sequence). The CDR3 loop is CASSFGLVSYEQYF. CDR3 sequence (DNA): TGTGCCAGCAGCTTCGGACTAGTCAGCTACGAGCAGTACTTC.

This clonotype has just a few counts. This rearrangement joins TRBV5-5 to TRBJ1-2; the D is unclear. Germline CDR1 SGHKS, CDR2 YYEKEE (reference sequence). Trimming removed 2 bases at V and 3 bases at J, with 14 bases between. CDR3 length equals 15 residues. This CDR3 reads CASSFRPTRHYGYTF. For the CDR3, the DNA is TGTGCCAGCAGCTTTCGGCCTACAAGGCACTATGGCTACACCTTC. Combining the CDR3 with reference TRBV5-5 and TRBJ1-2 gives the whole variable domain DAGVTQSPTHLIKTRGQQVTLRCSPISGHKSVSWYQQVLGQGPQFIFQYYEKEERGRGNFPDRFSARQFPNYSSELNVNALLLGDSALYLCASSFRPTRHYGYTFGSGTRLTVV.

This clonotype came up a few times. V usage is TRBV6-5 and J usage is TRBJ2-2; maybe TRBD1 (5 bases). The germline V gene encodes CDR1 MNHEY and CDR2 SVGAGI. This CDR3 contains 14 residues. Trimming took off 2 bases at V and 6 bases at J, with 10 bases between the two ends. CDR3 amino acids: CASSYVGRAGELFF. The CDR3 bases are TGTGCCAGCAGTTACGTGGGCAGGGCCGGGGAGCTGTTTTTT.

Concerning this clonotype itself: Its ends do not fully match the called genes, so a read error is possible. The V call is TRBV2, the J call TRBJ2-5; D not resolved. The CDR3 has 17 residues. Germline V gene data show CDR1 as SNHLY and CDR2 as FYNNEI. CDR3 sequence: CASSDIPRPAKQEAQYF. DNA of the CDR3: TGTGCCAGCAGTGATATACCGAGACCAGCGAAGCAAGAGGCCCAGTACTTC. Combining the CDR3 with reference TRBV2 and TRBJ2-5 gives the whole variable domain EPEVTQTPSHQVTQMGQEVILRCVPISNHLYFYWYRQILGQKVEFLVSFYNNEISEKSEIFDDQFSVERPDGSNFTLKIRSTKLEDSAMYFCASSDIPRPAKQEAQYFGPGTRLLVL.

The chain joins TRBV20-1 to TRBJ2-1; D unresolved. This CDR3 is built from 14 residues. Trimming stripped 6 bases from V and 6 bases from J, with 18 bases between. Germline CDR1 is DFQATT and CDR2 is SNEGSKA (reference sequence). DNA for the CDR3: TGCAGTGCCGCCAGGTTTTCCCCCGCCAATGAGCAGTTCTTC. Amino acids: CSAARFSPANEQFF.

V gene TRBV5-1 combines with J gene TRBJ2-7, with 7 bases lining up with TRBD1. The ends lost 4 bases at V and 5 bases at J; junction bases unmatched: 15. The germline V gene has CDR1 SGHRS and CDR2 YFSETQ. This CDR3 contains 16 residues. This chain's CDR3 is CASSHDRLQGLHEQYF. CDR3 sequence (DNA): TGCGCCAGCAGCCACGACAGATTACAGGGGCTCCACGAGCAGTACTTC.

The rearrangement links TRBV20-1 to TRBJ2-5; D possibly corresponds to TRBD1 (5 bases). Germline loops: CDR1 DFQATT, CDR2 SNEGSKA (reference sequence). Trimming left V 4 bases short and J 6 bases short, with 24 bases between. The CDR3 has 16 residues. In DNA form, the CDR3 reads TGCAGTGCTACCCGGTCAGGGTCCCTAATGGGAAAGACCCAGTACTTC. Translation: CSATRSGSLMGKTQYF.